These 18 T cell receptor beta chains share one sample of origin, sequenced in a study of response to subunit inactivated influenza vaccine. TCRdb used MiXCR to reprocess the RT-PCR reads, holding one entry per CDR3 protein. Here the sample spans about 620,000 distinct CDR3 sequences, 12% being singletons. Sequenced material: PBMCs from blood, taken on the day of vaccination. These TCRs come from a man between 50 and 59 years old who received an inactivated influenza vaccine.

V and J are TRBV7-2 and TRBJ1-3; the match to TRBD1 covers 7 bases. This CDR3 comprises 13 residues. J was trimmed by 4 bases and V by 4 bases; bases with no gene match: 1. Germline lookup yields CDR1 SGHTA and CDR2 FQGNSA. The CDR3 loop reads CASSWGQGNTIYF. The CDR3 nucleotides are TGTGCCAGCAGCTGGGGACAGGGAAACACCATATATTTT.

This clonotype was counted a few times. The V call is TRBV18, the J call TRBJ2-5; D is tentatively TRBD1 or TRBD2 (5 bases each). Germline V gene sequence: CDR1 KGHSH, CDR2 LQKENI. The CDR3 length is 14 residues. Between the trimmed V and J ends, which lost 3 bases and 2 bases, there was a span of 10 bases. CDR3 sequence reads: CASSPLRGQETQYF. CDR3 DNA: TGTGCCAGCTCACCGTTGAGGGGTCAAGAGACCCAGTACTTC.

V gene TRBV28 combines with J gene TRBJ2-5; 9 bases align to TRBD2. V shed 6 bases, J shed 2 bases, and the junction held 13 bases outside the gene matches. Germline-derived CDR1 and CDR2 are MDHEN and SYDVKM. This CDR3 has 17 amino acids. CDR3 amino acids: CASSLGAAGGRQETQYF. The CDR3 region has the DNA TGTGCCAGCAGCCTCGGAGCAGCGGGAGGACGTCAAGAGACCCAGTACTTC.

In this sample, this clonotype turned up a few times. The chain carries TRBV29-1 and TRBJ2-3; 7 bases are a match to TRBD2. Unmatched junction bases numbered 4, after V lost 8 bases and J lost 2 bases. The V gene's germline CDR1 is SQVTM and CDR2 ANQGSEA. The CDR3 totals 12 residues. CDR3 in amino acids: CSSRLATDTQYF. CDR3 bases: TGCAGCTCCCGACTAGCCACAGATACGCAGTATTTT.

This clonotype occurred many times. CDR3 sequence: CASSETSGANNEQFF. In DNA form, the CDR3 reads TGTGCCAGCAGCGAAACTAGCGGGGCAAACAATGAGCAGTTCTTC. The chain couples TRBV3-1 to TRBJ2-1; 10 bases are shared with TRBD2. Germline V gives CDR1 LGHDT, CDR2 YNNKEL (reference sequence). Trimming cost V 5 bases and J 5 bases; bases outside gene matches: 6. There are 15 residues in the CDR3.

V usage is TRBV7-2 and J usage is TRBJ2-1; TRBD2 matches at 9 bases. The ends lost 1 base at V and 4 bases at J; junction bases unmatched: 8. Germline CDR1 SGHTA, CDR2 FQGNSA. The length of the CDR3 is 17 residues. Here the CDR3 reads CASSLVGLAGNYNEQFF. The CDR3 nucleotides read TGTGCCAGCAGCTTAGTGGGCCTAGCGGGGAATTACAATGAGCAGTTCTTC.

The rearrangement links TRBV2 to TRBJ2-7; D not certain. V gave up 10 bases and J gave up 2 bases, with 12 bases separating them. CDR3 length: 12 amino acids. The germline V gene has CDR1 SNHLY and CDR2 FYNNEI. The CDR3 here is CATKTETYEQYF. The CDR3 nucleotides read TGTGCCACCAAAACAGAGACCTACGAGCAGTACTTC.

This clonotype was recorded a few times. The chain uses TRBV7-9 and TRBJ1-1; tentative D call: TRBD1 (6 bases). Trimming stripped 1 base from V and 1 base from J, with 10 bases between. There are 15 residues in the CDR3. Germline values: CDR1 SEHNR, CDR2 FQNEAQ (reference sequence). CDR3 coding DNA: TGTGCCAGCAGCTTAGGCGACAGGACGAACACTGAAGCTTTCTTT. Amino acid sequence: CASSLGDRTNTEAFF.

The J gene is TRBJ2-3, the V gene TRBV29-1; a weak D match, TRBD2 (7 bases). Germline CDR1 reads SQVTM; CDR2 reads ANQGSEA. The V end lost 3 bases, the J end lost 5 bases, and 12 bases lay between the germline ends. There are 13 residues in the CDR3. This chain's CDR3 is CSVDGGGGDTQYF. CDR3 nucleotide sequence: TGCAGCGTTGATGGAGGGGGGGGAGATACGCAGTATTTT.

This clonotype was seen only a few times. This chain connects TRBV9 to TRBJ2-3; 9 bases map to TRBD2. CDR1 SGDLS and CDR2 YYNGEE come from the germline V gene. The CDR3 spans 15 residues. V lost 2 bases, J lost 0 bases, and 1 base stayed unmatched. The CDR3 nucleotides are TGTGCCAGCAGCGTTCTAGCGGGAAGCACAGATACGCAGTATTTT. This sequence encodes CASSVLAGSTDTQYF.

The sample holds a few counts of this clonotype. The chain combines TRBV20-1 with TRBJ1-1, with D maybe TRBD1 (5 bases). CDR3 size: 14 residues. V shed 1 base and J shed 1 base, with 10 bases lying between them. CDR1 is DFQATT and CDR2 is SNEGSKA in the germline V gene (reference sequence). CDR3 region: CSARVAQENTEAFF. The CDR3 DNA reads as TGCAGTGCTAGAGTTGCACAGGAGAACACTGAAGCTTTCTTT.

This clonotype was detected only a few times. The chain links TRBV3-1 to TRBJ2-7; 11 bases are a match to TRBD2. This CDR3 contains 17 residues. The germline CDR1 and CDR2 sequences are LGHDT and YNNKEL (reference sequence). The ends lost 4 bases at V and 4 bases at J; junction bases unmatched: 12. CDR3 loop: CASSPTGLTSGSYEQYF. The DNA of the CDR3 is TGTGCCAGCAGCCCTACAGGACTTACTAGCGGGAGTTACGAGCAGTACTTC.

The rearrangement joins TRBV7-2 to TRBJ2-2; D unresolved. V lost 4 bases to trimming and J lost 7 bases, with 7 bases between them. The CDR3 runs 12 residues. Germline values: CDR1 SGHTA, CDR2 FQGNSA. Written as DNA, the CDR3 is TGTGCCAGCAGCTCACCTTTCGGGGAGCTGTTTTTT. Protein product: CASSSPFGELFF.

This clonotype was counted only a few times. V usage is TRBV2 and J usage is TRBJ2-3; D uncertain. The germline V gene has CDR1 SNHLY and CDR2 FYNNEI. V was cut by 2 bases and J by 5 bases, with 17 bases left in between. The CDR3 contains 16 residues. The CDR3 DNA reads TGTGCCAGCAGTGAAACCGGGCCCAGCGTAGGAGATACGCAGTATTTT. It specifies CASSETGPSVGDTQYF.

This clonotype was counted only a few times. This chain joins TRBV6-5 and TRBJ2-2; D not certain. CDR3 length: 15 residues. Germline CDR1 is MNHEY and CDR2 is SVGAGI. Trimming pared 0 bases from V and 4 bases from J, leaving 9 bases between. The CDR3 DNA reads as TGTGCCAGCAGTTACTCGAATGCGGCCACCGGGGAGCTGTTTTTT. It yields the protein CASSYSNAATGELFF.

The V call is TRBV6-1, the J call TRBJ2-7, with 10 positions matching TRBD2. CDR1 is MNHNS, CDR2 SASEGT, per germline. This CDR3 is 14 amino acids long. J was trimmed by 7 bases and V by 6 bases; bases with no gene match: 9. CDR3 in amino acids: CASRKSGRAGEQYF. CDR3 bases: TGTGCCAGCAGGAAGAGCGGGAGGGCTGGGGAGCAGTACTTC.

This chain uses TRBV10-3 with TRBJ2-7, with 8 nucleotides matching TRBD2. The CDR3 consists of 13 residues. The J segment lost 2 bases and the V segment lost 6 bases, leaving 3 bases of the junction unmatched. Germline V gene lookup returns CDR1 ENHRY and CDR2 SYGVKD. CDR3 bases: TGTGCCATCAGACCGGGACTAGCCTACGAGCAGTACTTC. As protein: CAIRPGLAYEQYF.

At least ten counts were recorded for this clonotype. The chain has TRBV6-1 and TRBJ1-1; 8 bases are shared with TRBD1. The CDR3 runs to 13 residues. Germline assignment: CDR1 MNHNS and CDR2 SASEGT. V was pared by 10 bases and J by 0 bases, with 4 bases of the junction left unmatched. CDR3 coding DNA: TGTGCCATCAGGACAGGGATGAACACTGAAGCTTTCTTT. This translates into CAIRTGMNTEAFF.